This T cell receptor beta chain is from a study of human T cells and chemical hapten exposure. The time point was: pre-sensitization, week 0. The treatment was: therapeutic diphenylcyclopropenone sensitization with weekly scalp DPC. MiXCR was run by TCRdb on the RACE reads, yielding one entry per CDR3 protein. The sample has some 45,000 distinct CDR3 sequences, roughly 12% seen once. The source of this sequence is a woman aged 25 to 39 with alopecia areata. Some clones in this sample may be carry-over from other donors' samples. The material was whole blood, obtained in connection with sensitization to the hapten diphenylcyclopropenone (DPC).

The DNA for the CDR3 is TGTGCCAGCAGCTTGGCCCGGGGCGGAGGGGGGCCCTACGAGCAGTACTTC. Translated: CASSLARGGGGPYEQYF. The chain recombines TRBV5-4 with TRBJ2-7, with D perhaps assigned TRBD1 or TRBD2 (6 bases each). The CDR3 length is 17 residues. Germline CDR1 reads SGHNT; CDR2 reads YYREEE (reference sequence). V shed 0 bases and J shed 2 bases, with 18 bases lying between them.